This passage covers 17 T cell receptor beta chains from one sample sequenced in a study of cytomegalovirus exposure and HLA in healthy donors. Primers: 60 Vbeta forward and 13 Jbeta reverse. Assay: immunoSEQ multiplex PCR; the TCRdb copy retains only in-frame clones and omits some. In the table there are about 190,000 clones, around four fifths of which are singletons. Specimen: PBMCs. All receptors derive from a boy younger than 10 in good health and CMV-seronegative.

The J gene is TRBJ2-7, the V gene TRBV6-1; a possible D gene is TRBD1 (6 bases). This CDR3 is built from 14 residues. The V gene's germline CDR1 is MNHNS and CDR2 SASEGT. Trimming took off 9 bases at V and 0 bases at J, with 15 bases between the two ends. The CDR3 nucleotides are TGTGCCAGTAGAGGGGGATTTCCCTCCTACGAGCAGTACTTC. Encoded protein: CASRGGFPSYEQYF.

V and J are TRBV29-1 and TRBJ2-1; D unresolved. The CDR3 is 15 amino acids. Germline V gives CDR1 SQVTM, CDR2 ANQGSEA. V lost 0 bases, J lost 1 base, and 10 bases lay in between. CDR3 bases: TGCAGCGTTGAAGAGGCTCAGGTTTCCTACAATGAGCAGTTCTTC. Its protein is CSVEEAQVSYNEQFF.

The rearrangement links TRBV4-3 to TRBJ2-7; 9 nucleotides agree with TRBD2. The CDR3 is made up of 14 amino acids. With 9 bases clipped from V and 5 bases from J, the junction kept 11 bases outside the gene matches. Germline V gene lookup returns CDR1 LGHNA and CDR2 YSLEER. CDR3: CARNQRGEGHEQYV. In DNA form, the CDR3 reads TGCGCCAGGAACCAGCGGGGGGAGGGCCACGAGCAGTACGTC.

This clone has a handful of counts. CDR3 DNA: TGTGCCAGCAGCGGTACAGGGGAACGAGGAAACACCATATATTTT. Translation: CASSGTGERGNTIYF. J is TRBJ1-3 and V is TRBV5-4; TRBD1 aligns across 7 bases. The CDR3 contains 15 residues. V trimming: 4 bases; J trimming: 4 bases; junction bases outside the gene matches: 8. Germline V gene data show CDR1 as SGHNT and CDR2 as YYREEE (reference sequence).

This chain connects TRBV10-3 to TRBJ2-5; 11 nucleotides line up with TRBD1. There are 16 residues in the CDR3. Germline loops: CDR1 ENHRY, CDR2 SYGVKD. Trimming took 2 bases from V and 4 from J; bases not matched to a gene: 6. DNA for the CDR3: TGTGCCATCAGTGAGCCTGGACAGGGGGCAGGAGAGACCCAGTACTTC. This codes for CAISEPGQGAGETQYF.

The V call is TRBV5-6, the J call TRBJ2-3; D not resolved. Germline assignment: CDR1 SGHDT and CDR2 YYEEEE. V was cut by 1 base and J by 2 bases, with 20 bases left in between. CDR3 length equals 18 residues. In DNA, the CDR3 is TGTGCCAGCAGCTTGAAAAGAGCTAGACTGTTGCACACAGATACGCAGTATTTT. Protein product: CASSLKRARLLHTDTQYF.

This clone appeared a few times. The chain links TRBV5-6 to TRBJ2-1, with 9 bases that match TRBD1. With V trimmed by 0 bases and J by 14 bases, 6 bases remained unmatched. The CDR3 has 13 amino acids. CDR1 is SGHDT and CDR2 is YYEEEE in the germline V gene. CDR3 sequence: CASSLGVGDREFF. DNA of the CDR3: TGTGCCAGCAGCTTGGGGGTGGGGGACAGGGAGTTCTTC.

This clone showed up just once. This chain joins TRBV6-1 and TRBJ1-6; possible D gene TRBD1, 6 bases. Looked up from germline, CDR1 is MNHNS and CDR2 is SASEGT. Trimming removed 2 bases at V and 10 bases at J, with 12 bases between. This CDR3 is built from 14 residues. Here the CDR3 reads CASSEWGGLSPLHF. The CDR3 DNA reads TGTGCCAGCAGTGAATGGGGGGGGCTCTCACCCCTCCACTTT.

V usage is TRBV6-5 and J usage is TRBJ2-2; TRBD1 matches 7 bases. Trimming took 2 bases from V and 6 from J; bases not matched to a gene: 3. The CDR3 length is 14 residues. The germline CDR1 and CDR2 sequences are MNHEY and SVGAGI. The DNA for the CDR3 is TGTGCCAGCAGTTACCGTGGACAGGCCGGGGAGCTGTTTTTT. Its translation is CASSYRGQAGELFF.

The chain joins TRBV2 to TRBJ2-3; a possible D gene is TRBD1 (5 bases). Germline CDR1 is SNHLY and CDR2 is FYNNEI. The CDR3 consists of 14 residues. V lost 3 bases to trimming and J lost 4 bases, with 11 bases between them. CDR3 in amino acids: CASSEGRVSDTQYF. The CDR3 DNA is TGTGCCAGCAGTGAGGGCAGGGTCTCAGATACGCAGTATTTT.

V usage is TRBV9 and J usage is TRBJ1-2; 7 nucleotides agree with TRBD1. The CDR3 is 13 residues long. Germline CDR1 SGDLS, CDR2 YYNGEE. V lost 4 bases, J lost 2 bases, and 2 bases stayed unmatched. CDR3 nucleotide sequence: TGTGCCAGCAGCCCGACAGGGAACTATGGCTACACCTTC. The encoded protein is CASSPTGNYGYTF.

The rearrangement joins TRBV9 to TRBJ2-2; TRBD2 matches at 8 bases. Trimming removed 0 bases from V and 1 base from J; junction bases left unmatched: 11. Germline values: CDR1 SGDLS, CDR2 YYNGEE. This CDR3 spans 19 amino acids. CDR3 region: CASSVDRGGRDWNTGELFF. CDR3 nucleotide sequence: TGTGCCAGCAGCGTAGACCGGGGGGGCAGGGATTGGAACACCGGGGAGCTGTTTTTT. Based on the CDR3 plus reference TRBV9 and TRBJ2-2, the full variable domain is DSGVTQTPKHLITATGQRVTLRCSPRSGDLSVYWYQQSLDQGLQFLIQYYNGEERAKGNILERFSAQQFPDLHSELNLSSLELGDSALYFCASSVDRGGRDWNTGELFFGEGSRLTVL.

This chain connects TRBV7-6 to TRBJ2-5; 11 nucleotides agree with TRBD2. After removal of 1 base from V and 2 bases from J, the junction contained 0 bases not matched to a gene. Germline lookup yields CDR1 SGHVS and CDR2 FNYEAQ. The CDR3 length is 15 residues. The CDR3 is CASSLVAGGQETQYF. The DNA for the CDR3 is TGTGCCAGCAGCTTAGTAGCGGGGGGGCAAGAGACCCAGTACTTC.

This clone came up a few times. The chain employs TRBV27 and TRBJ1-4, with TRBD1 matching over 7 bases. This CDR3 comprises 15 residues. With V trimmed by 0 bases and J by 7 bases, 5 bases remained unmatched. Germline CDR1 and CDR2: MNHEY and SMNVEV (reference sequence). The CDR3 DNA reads TGTGCCAGCAGTTTATCCGCCAGGGGGGTTGAAAAACTGTTTTTT. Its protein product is CASSLSARGVEKLFF.

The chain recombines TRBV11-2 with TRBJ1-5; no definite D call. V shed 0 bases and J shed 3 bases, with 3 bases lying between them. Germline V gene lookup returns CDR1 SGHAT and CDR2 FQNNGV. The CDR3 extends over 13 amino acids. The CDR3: CASSLDHNQPQHF. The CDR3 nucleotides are TGTGCCAGCAGCTTAGATCACAATCAGCCCCAGCATTTT.

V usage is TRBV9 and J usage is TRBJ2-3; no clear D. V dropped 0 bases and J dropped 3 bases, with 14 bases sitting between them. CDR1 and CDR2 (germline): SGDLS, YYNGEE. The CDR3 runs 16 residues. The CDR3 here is CASSVENGDFTDTQYF. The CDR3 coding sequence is TGTGCCAGCAGCGTAGAGAACGGAGACTTTACAGATACGCAGTATTTT.

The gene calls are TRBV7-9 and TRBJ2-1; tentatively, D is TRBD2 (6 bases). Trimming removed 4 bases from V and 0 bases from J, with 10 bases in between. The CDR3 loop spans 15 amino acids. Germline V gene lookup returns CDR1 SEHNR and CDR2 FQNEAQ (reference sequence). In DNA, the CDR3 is TGTGCCAGCAGCTCCCCCGGGAGCTCCTACAATGAGCAGTTCTTC. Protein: CASSSPGSSYNEQFF.